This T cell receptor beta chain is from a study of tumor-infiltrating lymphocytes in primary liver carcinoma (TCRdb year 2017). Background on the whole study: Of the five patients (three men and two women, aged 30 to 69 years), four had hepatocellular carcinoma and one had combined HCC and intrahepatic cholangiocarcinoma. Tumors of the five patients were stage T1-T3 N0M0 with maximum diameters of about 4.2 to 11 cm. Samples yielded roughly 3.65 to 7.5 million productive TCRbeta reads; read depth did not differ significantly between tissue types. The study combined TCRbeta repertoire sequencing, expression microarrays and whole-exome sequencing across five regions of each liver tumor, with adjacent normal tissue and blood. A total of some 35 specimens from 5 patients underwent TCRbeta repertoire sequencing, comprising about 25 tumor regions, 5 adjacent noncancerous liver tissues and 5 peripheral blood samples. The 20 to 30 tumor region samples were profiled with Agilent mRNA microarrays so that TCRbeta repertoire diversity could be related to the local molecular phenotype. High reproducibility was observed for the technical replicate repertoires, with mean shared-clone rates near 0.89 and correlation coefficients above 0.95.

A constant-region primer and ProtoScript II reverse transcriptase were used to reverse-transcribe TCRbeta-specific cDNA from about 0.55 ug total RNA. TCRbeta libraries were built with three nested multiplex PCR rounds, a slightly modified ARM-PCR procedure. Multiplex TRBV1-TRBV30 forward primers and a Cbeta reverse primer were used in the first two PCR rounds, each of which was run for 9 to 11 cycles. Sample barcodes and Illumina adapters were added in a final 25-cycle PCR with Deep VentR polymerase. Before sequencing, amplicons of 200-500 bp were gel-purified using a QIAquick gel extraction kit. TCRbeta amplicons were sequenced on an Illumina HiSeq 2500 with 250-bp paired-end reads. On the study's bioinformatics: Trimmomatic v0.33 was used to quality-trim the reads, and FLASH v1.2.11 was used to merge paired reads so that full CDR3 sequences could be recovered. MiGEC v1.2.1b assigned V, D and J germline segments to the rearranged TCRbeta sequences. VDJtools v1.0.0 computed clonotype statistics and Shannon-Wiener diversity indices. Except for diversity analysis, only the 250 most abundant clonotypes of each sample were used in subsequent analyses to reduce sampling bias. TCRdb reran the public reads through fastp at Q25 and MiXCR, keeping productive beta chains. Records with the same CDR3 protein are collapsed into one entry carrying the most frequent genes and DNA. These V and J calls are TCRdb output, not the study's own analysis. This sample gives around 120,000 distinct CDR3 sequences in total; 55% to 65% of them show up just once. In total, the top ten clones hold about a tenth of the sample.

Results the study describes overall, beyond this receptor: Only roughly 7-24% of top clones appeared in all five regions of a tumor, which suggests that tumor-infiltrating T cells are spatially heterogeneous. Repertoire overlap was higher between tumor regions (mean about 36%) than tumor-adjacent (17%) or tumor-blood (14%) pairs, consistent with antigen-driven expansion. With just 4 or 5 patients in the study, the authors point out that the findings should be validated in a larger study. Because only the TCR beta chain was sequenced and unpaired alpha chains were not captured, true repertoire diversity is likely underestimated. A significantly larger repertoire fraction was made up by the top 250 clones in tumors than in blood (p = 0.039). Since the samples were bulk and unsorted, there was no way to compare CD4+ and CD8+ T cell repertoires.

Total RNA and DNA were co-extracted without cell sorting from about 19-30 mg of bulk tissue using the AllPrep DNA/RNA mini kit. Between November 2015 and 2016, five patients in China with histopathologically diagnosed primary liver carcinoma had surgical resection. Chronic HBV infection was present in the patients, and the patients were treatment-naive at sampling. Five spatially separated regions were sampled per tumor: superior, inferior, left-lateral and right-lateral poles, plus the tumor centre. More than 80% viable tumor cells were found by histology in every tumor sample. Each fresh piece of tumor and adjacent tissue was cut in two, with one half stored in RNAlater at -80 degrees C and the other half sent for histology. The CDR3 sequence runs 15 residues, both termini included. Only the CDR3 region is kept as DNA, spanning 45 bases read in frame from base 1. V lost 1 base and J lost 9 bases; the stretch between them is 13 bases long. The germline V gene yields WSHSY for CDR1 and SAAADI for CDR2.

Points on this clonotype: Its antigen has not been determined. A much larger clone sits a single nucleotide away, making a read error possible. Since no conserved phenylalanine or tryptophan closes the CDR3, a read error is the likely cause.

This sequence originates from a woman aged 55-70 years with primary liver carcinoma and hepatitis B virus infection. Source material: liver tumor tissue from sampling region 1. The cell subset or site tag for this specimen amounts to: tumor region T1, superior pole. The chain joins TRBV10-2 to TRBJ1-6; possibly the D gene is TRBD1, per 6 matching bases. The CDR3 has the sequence CASSEWSLRGSPLHS. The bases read TGCGCCAGCAGTGAGTGGTCCCTCAGGGGTTCACCCCTCCACTCT.